This TCR beta chain was captured in a study of radiation and T cells in renal cell carcinoma. Study-level findings and limits: Dominant CDR3 motifs occupied more repertoire in irradiated than control tumors. Top 100 clonotypes averaged about 50% in irradiated versus 43% in nephrectomy-only tumors.

With 4 bases removed from V and 6 bases from J, the gap between germline ends came to 10 bases. Germline-derived CDR1 and CDR2 are MGHRA and YSYEKL. This CDR3 region has 13 residues. Profiling relied on immunoSEQ multiplex PCR, and the TCRdb table lists in-frame clones only, not all of them. The sample records some 5,000 clones, 68% being singletons. Treatment specified: treatment-naive control, cytoreductive nephrectomy. Treatment-naive patients without radiation supplied the control tumors at nephrectomy. A few counts support this clone. Its antigen is unknown. The sample was tumor tissue, taken from a patient whose treatment was nephrectomy without radiotherapy. The source is a human donor with renal cell carcinoma. This chain links TRBV4-1 with TRBJ2-1, with TRBD2 as a possible D gene (5 bases). The CDR3 loop is CASSLGVGNEQFF. The CDR3 coding sequence is TGCGCCAGCAGCCTGGGAGTGGGCAATGAGCAGTTCTTC.